This T cell receptor (beta chain) came from a study of identical twins. TCRdb re-called the 5' RACE reads with MiXCR, one entry per CDR3 protein. The repertoire holds approximately 680,000 distinct CDR3 sequences, with roughly 6.6% as singletons. Trimming pared 6 bases from V and 4 bases from J, leaving 13 bases between. In germline, CDR1 is MDHEN, CDR2 SYDVKM. This CDR3 is 14 amino acids long. These data also formed part of another study, on yellow fever vaccine responses in identical twins.

Sequenced sample: PBMCs. The chain is built from TRBV28 and TRBJ1-5, with D hard to call. This receptor was taken from a young woman in good health. In DNA, the CDR3 is TGTGCCAGCAGACCCCGAGGCCAAAATCAGCCCCAGCATTTT. Protein sequence: CASRPRGQNQPQHF.